This T cell receptor beta chain was observed in a study of T cell changes during pregnancy in multiple sclerosis (dated by TCRdb to the late 2010s). Background on the whole study: Changes in the T cell repertoire over the course of pregnancy were examined in this study in women with multiple sclerosis.

On this clone itself: No antigen is known for it. No base-level quality is on record; no much larger clone is a single base apart.

Library prep was done by the immunoSEQ multiplex PCR assay. TCRdb mirrors the immuneACCESS table, restricted to in-frame sequences. Some clones are absent from its copies; in checked studies, under half trace to an unresolved V gene, and the reason for the others is unknown. The sample contains tens of thousands of clones, around 91% of them found a single time. Of the sample, around 0.52% is held by the ten largest clones. From its cysteine to its phenylalanine, the CDR3 spans 15 amino acids. CDR3 DNA is the only sequence kept; it has 45 bases, read in frame from the first base. CDR1 SGHTA and CDR2 FQGNSA are derived from the germline V gene. Trimming at the junction amounts to 4 bases on V and 0 bases on J, and the germline ends lie 10 bases apart.

This clonotype was sampled from a female donor with multiple sclerosis, enrolled in a pregnancy study. The material was CD4+ T cells from peripheral blood mononuclear cells, obtained in the second trimester of pregnancy. This chain is built from TRBV7-2 and TRBJ1-3, with the D gene too uncertain to name. The nucleotide sequence reads as follows: TGTGCCAGCAGCTCGCGGGTGAGCTCTGGAAACACCATATATTTT. Its protein reads: CASSSRVSSGNTIYF.